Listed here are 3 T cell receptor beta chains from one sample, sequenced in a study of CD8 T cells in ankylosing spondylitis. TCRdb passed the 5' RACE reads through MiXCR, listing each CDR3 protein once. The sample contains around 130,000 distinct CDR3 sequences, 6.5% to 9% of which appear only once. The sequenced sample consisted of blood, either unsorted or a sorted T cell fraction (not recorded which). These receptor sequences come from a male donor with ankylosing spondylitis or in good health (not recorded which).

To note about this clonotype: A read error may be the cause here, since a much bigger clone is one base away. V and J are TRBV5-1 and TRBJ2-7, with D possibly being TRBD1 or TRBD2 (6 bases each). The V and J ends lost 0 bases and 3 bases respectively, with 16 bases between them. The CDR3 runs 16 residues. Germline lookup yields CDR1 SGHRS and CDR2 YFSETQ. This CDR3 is CASSLALGGQVYEQYF. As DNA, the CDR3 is TGCGCCAGCAGCTTGGCCCTAGGGGGGCAAGTCTACGAGCAGTACTTC.

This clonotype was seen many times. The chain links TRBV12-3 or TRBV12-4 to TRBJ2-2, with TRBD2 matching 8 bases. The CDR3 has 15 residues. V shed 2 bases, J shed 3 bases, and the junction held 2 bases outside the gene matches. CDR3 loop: CASSLSLADTGELFF. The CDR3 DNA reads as TGTGCCAGCAGTTTATCACTAGCGGACACCGGGGAGCTGTTTTTT.

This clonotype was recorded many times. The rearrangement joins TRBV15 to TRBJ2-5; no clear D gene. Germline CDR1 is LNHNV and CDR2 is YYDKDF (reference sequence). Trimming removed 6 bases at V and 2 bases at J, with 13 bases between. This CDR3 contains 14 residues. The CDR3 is CATRVTPAQETQYF. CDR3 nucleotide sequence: TGTGCCACCAGAGTGACACCGGCACAAGAGACCCAGTACTTC.